This TCR beta chain was sequenced during a study of naive and memory T cell subsets. In its sample, this clonotype ranks as medium-sized. Its antigen is undetermined. General observations from the study: A clonotype means one alpha or beta sequence, not an alpha/beta pair. Over 85% of naive TCR sequences appeared only once after error correction, unlike memory subsets.

Germline V CDR1 and CDR2: MDHEN, SYDVKM. V was clipped by 5 bases and J by 2 bases; unmatched bases: 6. The CDR3 loop spans 16 amino acids. CMV status came from CD4+ T cell IFNgamma after overnight CMV lysate stimulation of fresh PBMCs. Both TRBC1 and TRBC2 were covered by a beta constant-region primer of two equimolar oligonucleotides. The ligated cDNA underwent four PCR rounds using SP2 and nested alpha and beta constant-region primers. The cDNA 3' end received a ligated single-stranded oligonucleotide carrying the SP2 primer and a 12-nucleotide UMI. MiXCR, applied by TCRdb to the UMI-ligation and nested PCR reads, yields one record per CDR3 protein. The data show some 8,000 distinct CDR3 sequences, with 25% to 35% seen just once and approximately 50% held by the top ten.

Sequencing was performed on CD8+ TEMRA cells from blood. This sample's subset: effector memory re-expressing CD45RA, CD45RA+ CD27-. This receptor was taken from a human donor in good health. The V gene is TRBV28, the J gene TRBJ2-3, with 11 bases identical to TRBD2. The CDR3 DNA reads TGTGCCAGCAGTACAAGACTAGCGGGAACCACAGATACGCAGTATTTT. Encoded protein: CASSTRLAGTTDTQYF.